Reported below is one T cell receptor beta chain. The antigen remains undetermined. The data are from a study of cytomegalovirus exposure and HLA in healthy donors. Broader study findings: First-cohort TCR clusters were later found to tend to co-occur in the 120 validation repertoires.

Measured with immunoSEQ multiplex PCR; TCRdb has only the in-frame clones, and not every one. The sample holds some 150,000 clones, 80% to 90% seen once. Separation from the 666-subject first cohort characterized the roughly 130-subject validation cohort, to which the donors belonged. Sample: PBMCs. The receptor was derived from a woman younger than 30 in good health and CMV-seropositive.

This CDR3 reads CASSPTAAGAPQTTQYF. In DNA form, the CDR3 reads TGTGCCAGCAGCCCAACGGCAGCGGGGGCCCCTCAGACGACGCAGTATTTT. The rearrangement uses TRBV7-2 and TRBJ2-3; TRBD2 aligns across 8 bases. V was clipped by 5 bases and J by 9 bases; unmatched bases: 19. Germline lookup yields CDR1 SGHTA and CDR2 FQGNSA. This CDR3 comprises 17 residues.